Only a few counts were recorded for the clone carrying this TCR beta chain. This specimen belongs to a study of response to subunit inactivated influenza vaccine. MiXCR, run by TCRdb on the RT-PCR reads, gives a single entry per CDR3 protein. Of approximately 520,000 distinct CDR3 sequences in the sample, over 25% were seen once. The V end was cut by 6 bases, the J end by 1 base, with 9 bases between. CDR3 length: 14 amino acids. This chain connects TRBV12-3 or TRBV12-4 to TRBJ2-2; D is unclear. The origin of this receptor is a man between 45 and 60 years old who received an inactivated influenza vaccine. Here the sequenced sample was CD4+ T cells sorted from PBMCs, taken more than 4 days after vaccination. CDR3 loop: CASRGLMNTGELFF. The CDR3 DNA follows: TGTGCCAGCAGAGGGCTAATGAACACCGGGGAGCTGTTTTTT.